Presented here are 11 T cell receptor beta chains from one specimen sequenced in a study of beta chain features in type 1 diabetes. Reverse transcribing all isolated RNA meant expressed TCRB transcripts were sequenced. Sequencing was performed with immunoSEQ multiplex PCR; in TCRdb, only in-frame clones are kept and a portion is missing. This table has about 930,000 clones, under 20% appearing once. Input material: naive CD4+ T cells from blood. All receptors come from a young woman in good health.

A remark on this clone: Distinct nucleotide sequences in the sample also encode this CDR3. This chain links TRBV18 with TRBJ2-6; TRBD1 matches 8 bases. This CDR3 has 17 residues. The V gene end was trimmed by 3 bases and the J gene end by 0 bases; junction bases not matched to a gene: 4. In germline, CDR1 is KGHSH, CDR2 LQKENI. This CDR3 is CASSPGQGNSGANVLTF. DNA of the CDR3: TGTGCCAGCTCACCTGGACAGGGAAACTCTGGGGCCAACGTCCTGACTTTC.

There are a few counts of this clone. CDR3 residues: CASRRDRDSLYEQYF. Here the CDR3 DNA reads TGTGCCAGCAGGCGCGACAGGGACAGCCTCTACGAGCAGTACTTC. This chain joins TRBV6-6 and TRBJ2-7; 7 nucleotides align to TRBD1. Germline-derived CDR1 and CDR2 are MNHNY and SVGAGI (reference sequence). This CDR3 contains 15 residues. V was clipped by 6 bases and J by 3 bases; unmatched bases: 11.

This rearrangement joins TRBV4-1 to TRBJ2-1; unclear D gene. The CDR3 extends over 14 amino acids. CDR1 MGHRA and CDR2 YSYEKL come from the germline V gene. Trimming removed 2 bases from V and 4 bases from J, with 9 bases in between. CDR3 region: CASSQSDKYNEQFF. The CDR3 nucleotides are TGCGCCAGCAGCCAATCAGACAAGTACAATGAGCAGTTCTTC.

V and J are TRBV27 and TRBJ1-1; TRBD1 matches at 8 bases. The CDR3 runs 16 residues. The V segment lost 5 bases and the J segment 1 base; nucleotides outside the gene matches: 9. Germline values: CDR1 MNHEY, CDR2 SMNVEV (reference sequence). The CDR3 nucleotides are TGTGCCAGCAGTCCTCATTCCGGGACAGGGAACACTGAAGCTTTCTTT. As protein: CASSPHSGTGNTEAFF.

Only a few counts were recorded for this clone. This chain links TRBV28 with TRBJ2-5, with 9 nucleotides matching TRBD2. The V gene's germline CDR1 is MDHEN and CDR2 SYDVKM. This CDR3 contains 15 residues. Trimming at V came to 4 bases and at J to 5 bases, leaving 8 bases not matched to a gene. CDR3 loop: CASSSRLAARETQYF. CDR3 nucleotides: TGTGCCAGCAGTTCTAGACTAGCGGCGCGGGAGACCCAGTACTTC.

CDR3 DNA: TGTGCCAGCAGCTTAAGGTCAGGAGGTGAGCAGTTCTTC. It encodes CASSLRSGGEQFF. The chain employs TRBV11-1 and TRBJ2-1; tentatively, D is TRBD2 (5 bases). V lost 2 bases, J lost 9 bases, and 11 bases lay in between. CDR1 is SGHAT, CDR2 FQDESV, per germline (reference sequence). The CDR3 covers 13 residues.

To note about this clone: Other DNA sequences in this specimen translate into the identical CDR3. The genes are TRBV10-3 and TRBJ2-7; 8 bases line up with TRBD2. Germline values: CDR1 ENHRY, CDR2 SYGVKD. CDR3 length: 16 amino acids. After removal of 0 bases from V and 7 bases from J, the junction contained 11 bases not matched to a gene. CDR3 coding DNA: TGTGCCATCAGTGAGTCGGACACGGGGGGGCGAGGGGAGCAGTACTTC. This encodes CAISESDTGGRGEQYF.

The chain recombines TRBV19 with TRBJ2-4; possibly TRBD1 or TRBD2 for D (6 bases each). CDR3 size: 16 residues. V was shortened by 6 bases and J by 0 bases, with 15 bases between the two germline ends. Germline V gives CDR1 LNHDA, CDR2 SQIVND (reference sequence). CDR3 residues: CASSPYREEAKNIQYF. The DNA for the CDR3 is TGTGCCAGTAGCCCATACAGGGAGGAAGCCAAAAACATTCAGTACTTC.

This clone turned up a few times. The CDR3 protein is CASSQDLRGRRGYGYTF. The CDR3 bases are TGTGCCAGCAGCCAAGATCTTAGGGGGCGCCGGGGATATGGCTACACCTTC. The V call is TRBV4-2, the J call TRBJ1-2, with TRBD1 identical over 7 bases. J lost 5 bases, V lost 0 bases, and 12 bases had no gene match. This CDR3 is 17 amino acids long. From germline, CDR1 is LGHNA and CDR2 YNFKEQ.

This clone was observed a handful of times. The chain couples TRBV27 to TRBJ2-6; D is uncertain. This CDR3 is built from 15 residues. Germline assignment: CDR1 MNHEY and CDR2 SMNVEV (reference sequence). Trimming took 4 bases from V and 2 from J, leaving 9 bases between them. The CDR3 sequence is CASSSGQPGANVLTF. The CDR3 DNA sequence: TGTGCCAGCAGTTCTGGTCAACCTGGGGCCAACGTCCTGACTTTC.

This clone has only a few counts. The genes are TRBV2 and TRBJ2-2; 9 bases match TRBD2. Germline loops: CDR1 SNHLY, CDR2 FYNNEI. Trimming removed 4 bases from V and 4 bases from J; junction bases left unmatched: 4. This CDR3 contains 15 residues. CDR3 coding DNA: TGTGCCAGCAGTGGACTAGCGGATGGCACCGGGGAGCTGTTTTTT. Its protein is CASSGLADGTGELFF. Variable domain in full (rest from reference TRBV2 and TRBJ2-2): EPEVTQTPSHQVTQMGQEVILRCVPISNHLYFYWYRQILGQKVEFLVSFYNNEISEKSEIFDDQFSVERPDGSNFTLKIRSTKLEDSAMYFCASSGLADGTGELFFGEGSRLTVL.